The next 31 T cell receptor beta chains were all read from a single sample in a study of T cell responses to AZD1222 COVID-19 vaccine. Sequencing used immunoSEQ multiplex PCR; TCRdb keeps in-frame clones, though not all of them. Among roughly 86,000 clones, roughly nine tenths were seen once, and the ten largest hold around 29%. This specimen consisted of peripheral blood, obtained on day 0 of AZD1222 vaccination. Receptor source: an adult in good health.

The genes are TRBV9 and TRBJ2-7, with 9 bases fitting TRBD2. The trim removed 4 bases at V and 2 bases at J, leaving 7 bases unmatched. CDR3 size: 15 residues. Germline assignment: CDR1 SGDLS and CDR2 YYNGEE. In nucleotides, the CDR3 is TGTGCCAGCAGCCCCGCGGGACTAGCAGCCTACGAGCAGTACTTC. Translating it yields CASSPAGLAAYEQYF.

The rearrangement links TRBV2 to TRBJ2-7, with a tentative D call TRBD2 (6 bases). This CDR3 has 11 amino acids. With 8 bases removed from V and 9 bases from J, the gap between germline ends came to 14 bases. Germline V gene sequence: CDR1 SNHLY, CDR2 FYNNEI. The CDR3 DNA reads TGTGCCAGCGTGGGCGGGACCTGGCAGTACTTC. Its translation is CASVGGTWQYF.

The chain uses TRBV28 and TRBJ2-2; 8 positions match TRBD1. The CDR3 contains 16 residues. V lost 6 bases, J lost 2 bases, and 8 bases stayed unmatched. Germline CDR1 MDHEN, CDR2 SYDVKM. CDR3 sequence: CASSSTGVPNTGELFF. In nucleotides, the CDR3 is TGTGCCAGCAGCTCGACAGGGGTTCCCAACACCGGGGAGCTGTTTTTT. The full variable domain, in which reference TRBV28 and TRBJ2-2 provide the parts outside the CDR3, is DVKVTQSSRYLVKRTGEKVFLECVQDMDHENMFWYRQDPGLGLRLIYFSYDVKMKEKGDIPEGYSVSREKKERFSLILESASTNQTSMYLCASSSTGVPNTGELFFGEGSRLTVL.

The CDR3 DNA reads as TGCGCCAGCAGCCAAGATCCAGGAAACCTGACGCCTAACTATGGCTACACCTTC. As protein: CASSQDPGNLTPNYGYTF. The chain has TRBV4-1 and TRBJ1-2, with D unclear. The CDR3 length is 18 residues. CDR1 is MGHRA, CDR2 YSYEKL, per germline. The V end lost 0 bases, the J end lost 0 bases, and 17 bases lay between the germline ends.

The genes are TRBV15 and TRBJ2-5; D may be TRBD2 (6 bases). Germline lookup yields CDR1 LNHNV and CDR2 YYDKDF (reference sequence). The CDR3 spans 14 residues. Trimming pared 4 bases from V and 4 bases from J, leaving 13 bases between. The CDR3 sequence: CATSKEGRRETQYF. CDR3 sequence (DNA): TGTGCCACCAGCAAGGAGGGGAGAAGAGAGACCCAGTACTTC. Supplemented by reference TRBV15 and TRBJ2-5, the full variable domain reads DAMVIQNPRYQVTQFGKPVTLSCSQTLNHNVMYWYQQKSSQAPKLLFHYYDKDFNNEADTPDNFQSRRPNTSFCFLDIRSPGLGDTAMYLCATSKEGRRETQYFGPGTRLLVL.

The CDR3 loop is CASSLGGGAGVDEQYF. CDR3 DNA: TGTGCCAGCAGCTTGGGAGGGGGAGCGGGAGTTGACGAGCAGTACTTC. The rearrangement links TRBV5-4 to TRBJ2-7; 8 bases are shared with TRBD2. The V and J ends lost 0 bases and 5 bases, in that order; junction bases with no gene match: 10. The CDR3 totals 16 residues. From germline, CDR1 is SGHNT and CDR2 YYREEE (reference sequence).

J is TRBJ2-2 and V is TRBV19, with D maybe TRBD1 (6 bases). Germline V gene lookup returns CDR1 LNHDA and CDR2 SQIVND (reference sequence). The V end was cut by 7 bases, the J end by 7 bases, with 19 bases between. The CDR3 sequence is 15 residues long. DNA of the CDR3: TGTGCCAGTATTGGTACGGCAGGGGAAGTCGGGGAGCTGTTTTTT. As protein: CASIGTAGEVGELFF.

This clone appeared a single time. The V and J genes are TRBV5-1 and TRBJ2-3, with TRBD2 as a possible D gene (6 bases). Germline assignment: CDR1 SGHRS and CDR2 YFSETQ. CDR3 length equals 16 residues. The V end lost 0 bases, the J end lost 0 bases, and 11 bases lay between the germline ends. The CDR3 here is CASSLGVAASTDTQYF. Here the CDR3 DNA reads TGCGCCAGCAGCTTGGGGGTAGCGGCTAGCACAGATACGCAGTATTTT.

This chain uses TRBV25-1 with TRBJ1-2, with a tentative D call TRBD1 (5 bases). V gave up 6 bases and J gave up 7 bases, with 12 bases separating them. Germline-derived CDR1 and CDR2 are MGHDK and SYGVNS. The CDR3 has 12 amino acids. This chain's CDR3 is CASRGGEGGYTF. The CDR3 nucleotides read TGTGCCAGCAGGGGGGGTGAGGGTGGCTACACCTTC.

V usage is TRBV28 and J usage is TRBJ1-5; no reliable D call. The germline gives CDR1 MDHEN, CDR2 SYDVKM. V was trimmed by 6 bases and J by 1 base, leaving 7 bases between them. This CDR3 spans 13 amino acids. The CDR3 here is CASRGRSNQPQHF. In DNA, the CDR3 is TGTGCCAGCAGAGGGAGGAGCAATCAGCCCCAGCATTTT.

The chain is built from TRBV12-5 and TRBJ2-1, with D perhaps TRBD1 (5 bases). The CDR3 contains 13 residues. CDR1 and CDR2 from the germline V gene are LGHNT and FRNRAP. Trimming cost V 5 bases and J 9 bases, with 14 bases left between them. The CDR3 spells CASGPQQGLEQFF. CDR3 bases: TGTGCTAGTGGTCCCCAGCAGGGCCTTGAGCAGTTCTTC.

The chain recombines TRBV6-6 with TRBJ2-7, with D uncertain. CDR1 and CDR2 from the germline V gene are MNHNY and SVGAGI (reference sequence). CDR3 size: 13 residues. With 6 bases removed from V and 7 bases from J, the gap between germline ends came to 16 bases. CDR3 DNA: TGTGCCAGCAGCCCCCAAACCCTACGGGAGCAGTACTTC. This sequence encodes CASSPQTLREQYF.

V is TRBV6-4 and J is TRBJ2-6, with D possibly being TRBD2 (5 bases). V lost 3 bases to trimming and J lost 4 bases, with 7 bases between them. This CDR3 contains 14 residues. Germline lookup yields CDR1 MRHNA and CDR2 SNTAGT. CDR3 nucleotides: TGTGCCAGCAGTGAATCGGGGGGGGCCAACGTCCTGACTTTC. Its protein is CASSESGGANVLTF.

The sample holds one count of this clone. This chain joins TRBV3-1 (or the pseudogene TRBV3-2) and TRBJ2-7, with D uncertain. CDR3 length: 16 residues. V lost 4 bases and J 5 bases, leaving 21 bases between the germline ends. Germline values: CDR1 LGHDT, CDR2 YNNKEL (reference sequence). CDR3 sequence reads: CASSPEGIRSTHEQYF. CDR3 nucleotide sequence: TGTGCCAGCAGCCCAGAAGGGATCCGGAGTACCCACGAGCAGTACTTC.

The chain has TRBV12-3 or TRBV12-4 and TRBJ1-1, with 9 positions matching TRBD1. This CDR3 contains 13 residues. V was clipped by 2 bases and J by 8 bases; unmatched bases: 3. The CDR3 nucleotides are TGTGCCAGCAGTTTATGGGACAGGGCCGAAGCTTTCTTT. As protein: CASSLWDRAEAFF.

The chain couples TRBV27 to TRBJ1-1; TRBD1 matches at 10 bases. CDR1 and CDR2 from the germline V gene are MNHEY and SMNVEV (reference sequence). V was pared by 8 bases and J by 3 bases, with 9 bases of the junction left unmatched. This CDR3 has 15 residues. Here the CDR3 reads CASALGDRGHTEAFF. In DNA form, the CDR3 reads TGTGCCAGCGCCCTAGGGGACAGGGGTCACACTGAAGCTTTCTTT.

The V call is TRBV20-1, the J call TRBJ1-2, with 7 bases that match TRBD1. The length of the CDR3 is 11 residues. Looked up from germline, CDR1 is DFQATT and CDR2 is SNEGSKA (reference sequence). The V segment lost 5 bases and the J segment 8 bases; nucleotides outside the gene matches: 5. The CDR3 is CSAQTGMGYTF. The DNA for the CDR3 is TGCAGTGCTCAGACAGGGATGGGCTACACCTTC.

This rearrangement joins TRBV30 to TRBJ2-5, with 7 bases aligning to TRBD1. Trimming removed 2 bases from V and 2 bases from J; junction bases left unmatched: 5. The CDR3 runs 14 residues. Germline V lookup: CDR1 GTSNPN, CDR2 SVGIG (reference sequence). The CDR3 DNA is TGTGCCTGGAGTATTGGGACAGCACAAGAGACCCAGTACTTC. This gives the protein CAWSIGTAQETQYF.

The rearrangement joins TRBV4-1 to TRBJ2-7, with a weak D call TRBD1 (6 bases). V dropped 0 bases and J dropped 0 bases, with 6 bases sitting between them. CDR1 and CDR2 (germline): MGHRA, YSYEKL. CDR3 length equals 14 residues. DNA for the CDR3: TGCGCCAGCAGCCAAGAGGGGGCCTCCTACGAGCAGTACTTC. As protein: CASSQEGASYEQYF.

This clone was counted a few times. This rearrangement joins TRBV5-8 to TRBJ1-5; 8 positions agree with TRBD1. CDR3 size: 15 residues. Germline V CDR1 and CDR2: SGHTS, YDEGEE. The V and J ends lost 4 bases and 4 bases, in that order; junction bases with no gene match: 7. The CDR3 nucleotides are TGTGCCAGCAGCCTGGACAGGGTTCGAAATCAGCCCCAGCATTTT. Encoded protein: CASSLDRVRNQPQHF.

The CDR3 reads CASSLLAGGLTTDTQYF. CDR3 coding DNA: TGTGCCAGCAGTCTACTAGCGGGAGGGCTAACCACAGATACGCAGTATTTT. The V call is TRBV7-3, the J call TRBJ2-3; 13 bases match TRBD2. The ends lost 6 bases at V and 2 bases at J; junction bases unmatched: 8. Looked up from germline, CDR1 is SGHTA and CDR2 is FQGTGA. CDR3 size: 17 residues.

This clone was counted only a few times. The chain employs TRBV6-2 or TRBV6-3 and TRBJ1-5; 10 bases match TRBD1. Trimming removed 5 bases from V and 6 bases from J; junction bases left unmatched: 10. The V gene's germline CDR1 is MNHEY and CDR2 SVGEGT. The CDR3 loop spans 16 amino acids. The CDR3 here is CASSPTGQGISQPQHF. CDR3 sequence (DNA): TGTGCCAGCAGTCCCACGGGACAGGGGATAAGTCAGCCCCAGCATTTT.

J is TRBJ1-1 and V is TRBV27; weak D call: TRBD1 (6 bases). V shed 6 bases and J shed 4 bases, with 15 bases lying between them. Per the germline V gene, CDR1 is MNHEY and CDR2 is SMNVEV (reference sequence). This CDR3 contains 14 residues. CDR3 in amino acids: CASRLQGGGTEAFF. The CDR3 DNA sequence: TGTGCCAGCAGGTTACAGGGTGGGGGCACTGAAGCTTTCTTT.

The chain links TRBV30 to TRBJ2-1; 8 nucleotides align to TRBD2. Germline CDR1 and CDR2: GTSNPN and SVGIG (reference sequence). The V gene end was trimmed by 3 bases and the J gene end by 4 bases; junction bases not matched to a gene: 14. The CDR3 extends over 17 amino acids. CDR3 sequence: CAWRESSSGFRYNEQFF. The CDR3, as DNA: TGTGCCTGGAGGGAGTCATCTAGCGGGTTTAGATACAATGAGCAGTTCTTC.

This chain connects TRBV28 to TRBJ1-2; a weak D match, TRBD1 (5 bases). CDR1 is MDHEN and CDR2 is SYDVKM in the germline V gene. Trimming removed 5 bases at V and 2 bases at J, with 15 bases between. The CDR3 consists of 15 residues. DNA for the CDR3: TGTGCCAGCAGTCCCCCCGGGACGGGGAACTATGGCTACACCTTC. As protein: CASSPPGTGNYGYTF.

In nucleotides, the CDR3 is TGTGCCAGCAGCCCCGGGGGGGGGAGCACAGATACGCAGTATTTT. Translation gives CASSPGGGSTDTQYF. The J gene is TRBJ2-3, the V gene TRBV7-3; 8 bases are shared with TRBD2. Germline loops: CDR1 SGHTA, CDR2 FQGTGA. This CDR3 has 15 residues. V dropped 5 bases and J dropped 0; count of bases not matched to a gene: 4.

The rearrangement links TRBV6-1 to TRBJ2-7; tentative D call: TRBD2 (6 bases). Deletions cut 6 bases from V and 3 bases from J, with 15 bases between. Germline V gene data show CDR1 as MNHNS and CDR2 as SASEGT. This CDR3 is built from 14 residues. The CDR3: CASRSGLPGYEQYF. The CDR3 bases are TGTGCCAGCAGATCGGGACTCCCGGGCTACGAGCAGTACTTC.

The rearrangement joins TRBV13 to TRBJ2-1; D unclear. The V gene lost 4 bases and the J gene lost 5 bases, with 9 bases spanning the gap. This CDR3 has 13 residues. Per the germline V gene, CDR1 is PRHDT and CDR2 is FYEKMQ (reference sequence). The DNA for the CDR3 is TGTGCCAGCAGCTATTTTAACAACAATGAGCAGTTCTTC. Protein: CASSYFNNNEQFF.

V usage is TRBV6-5 and J usage is TRBJ1-4, with a tentative D call TRBD1 (5 bases). The CDR3 extends over 14 amino acids. Germline V lookup: CDR1 MNHEY, CDR2 SVGAGI. Trimming took 6 bases from V and 0 from J, leaving 8 bases between them. The DNA for the CDR3 is TGTGCCAGCAGCACAGGACCAACTAATGAAAAACTGTTTTTT. It yields the protein CASSTGPTNEKLFF.

The CDR3 DNA is TGCGCCAGCAGGTGGACTGATACCGGGACTAGGGGCTACGAGCAGTACTTC. Protein: CASRWTDTGTRGYEQYF. V gene TRBV5-1 combines with J gene TRBJ2-7; 8 positions match TRBD2. Unmatched junction bases numbered 16, after V lost 5 bases and J lost 3 bases. The CDR3 has 17 residues. Germline V gene data show CDR1 as SGHRS and CDR2 as YFSETQ.

This clone was seen once. The V gene is TRBV19, the J gene TRBJ1-1; a weak D match, TRBD1 (6 bases). This CDR3 comprises 14 residues. Germline CDR1 LNHDA, CDR2 SQIVND (reference sequence). V lost 11 bases to trimming and J lost 1 base, with 17 bases between them. CDR3: CAGTGDRRNTEAFF. As DNA, the CDR3 is TGTGCCGGTACTGGAGACAGGAGGAACACTGAAGCTTTCTTT.